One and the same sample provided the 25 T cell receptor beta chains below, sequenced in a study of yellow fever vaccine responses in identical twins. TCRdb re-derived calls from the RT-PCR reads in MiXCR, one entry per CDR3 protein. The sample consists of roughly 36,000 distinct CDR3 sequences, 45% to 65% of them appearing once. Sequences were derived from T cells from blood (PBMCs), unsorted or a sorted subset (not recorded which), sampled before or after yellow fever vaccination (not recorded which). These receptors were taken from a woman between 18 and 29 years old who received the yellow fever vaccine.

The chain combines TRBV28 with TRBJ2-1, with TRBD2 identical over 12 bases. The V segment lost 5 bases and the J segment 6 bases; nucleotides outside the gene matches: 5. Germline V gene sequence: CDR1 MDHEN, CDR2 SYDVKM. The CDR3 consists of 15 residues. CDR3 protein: CASSEGLAGPNEQFF. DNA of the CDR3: TGTGCCAGCAGTGAAGGACTAGCGGGACCCAATGAGCAGTTCTTC.

The CDR3 bases are TGTGCCAGCAGCTTAGGAGGAGTCTCCTACAATGAGCAGTTCTTC. This sequence encodes CASSLGGVSYNEQFF. V and J are TRBV11-1 and TRBJ2-1; no clear D gene. Germline V CDR1 and CDR2: SGHAT, FQDESV (reference sequence). The CDR3 totals 15 residues. Trimming took off 1 base at V and 0 bases at J, with 7 bases between the two ends.

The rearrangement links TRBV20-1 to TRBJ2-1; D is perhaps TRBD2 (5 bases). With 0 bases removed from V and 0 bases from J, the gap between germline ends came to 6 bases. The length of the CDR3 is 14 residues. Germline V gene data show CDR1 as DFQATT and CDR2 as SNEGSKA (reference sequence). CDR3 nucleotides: TGCAGTGCTAGAGAGGGGAGCTCCTACAATGAGCAGTTCTTC. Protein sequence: CSAREGSSYNEQFF.

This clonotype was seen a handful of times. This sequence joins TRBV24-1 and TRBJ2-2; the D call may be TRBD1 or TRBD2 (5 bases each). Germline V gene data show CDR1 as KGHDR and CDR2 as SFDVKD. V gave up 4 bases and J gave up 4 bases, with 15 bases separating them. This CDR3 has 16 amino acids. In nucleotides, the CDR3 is TGTGCCACCAGTGAGGGAGACAGCGGACGCACCGGGGAGCTGTTTTTT. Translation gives CATSEGDSGRTGELFF.

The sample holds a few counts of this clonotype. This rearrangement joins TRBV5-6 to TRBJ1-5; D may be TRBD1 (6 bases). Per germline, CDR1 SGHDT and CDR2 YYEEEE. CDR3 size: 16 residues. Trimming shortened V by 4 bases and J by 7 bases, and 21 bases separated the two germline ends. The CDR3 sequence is CASSANREASRQPQHF. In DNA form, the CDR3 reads TGTGCCAGCAGCGCCAACAGGGAGGCTTCGAGGCAGCCCCAGCATTTT.

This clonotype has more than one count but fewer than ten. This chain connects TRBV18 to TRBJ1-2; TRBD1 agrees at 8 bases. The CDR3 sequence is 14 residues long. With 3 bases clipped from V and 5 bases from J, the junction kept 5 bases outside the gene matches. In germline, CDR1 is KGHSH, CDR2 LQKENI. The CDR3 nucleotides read TGTGCCAGCTCACCTCGGACAGGGTTTTATGGCTACACCTTC. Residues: CASSPRTGFYGYTF.

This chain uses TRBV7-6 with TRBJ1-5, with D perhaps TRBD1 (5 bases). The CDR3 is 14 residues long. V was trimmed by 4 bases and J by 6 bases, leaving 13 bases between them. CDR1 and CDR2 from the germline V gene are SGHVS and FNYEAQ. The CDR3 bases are TGTGCCAGCAGCTCCGACAGCATAACTCAGCCCCAGCATTTT. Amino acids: CASSSDSITQPQHF.

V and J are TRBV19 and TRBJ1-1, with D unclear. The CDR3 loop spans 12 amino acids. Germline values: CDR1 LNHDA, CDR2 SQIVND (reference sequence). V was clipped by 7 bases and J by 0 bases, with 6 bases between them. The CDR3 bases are TGTGCCAGTACGCGGATGAACACTGAAGCTTTCTTT. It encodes CASTRMNTEAFF.

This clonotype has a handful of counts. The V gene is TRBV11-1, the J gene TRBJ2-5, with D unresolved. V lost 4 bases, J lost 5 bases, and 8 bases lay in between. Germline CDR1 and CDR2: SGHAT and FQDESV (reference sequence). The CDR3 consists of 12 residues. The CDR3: CASSYTSETQYF. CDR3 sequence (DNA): TGTGCCAGCAGCTATACATCGGAGACCCAGTACTTC.

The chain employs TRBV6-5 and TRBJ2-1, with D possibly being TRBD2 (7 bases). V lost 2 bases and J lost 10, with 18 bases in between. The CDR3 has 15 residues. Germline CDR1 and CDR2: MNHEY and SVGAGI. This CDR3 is CASSYLGGPLGEQFF. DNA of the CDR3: TGTGCCAGCAGTTACCTCGGGGGGCCCCTTGGGGAGCAGTTCTTC.

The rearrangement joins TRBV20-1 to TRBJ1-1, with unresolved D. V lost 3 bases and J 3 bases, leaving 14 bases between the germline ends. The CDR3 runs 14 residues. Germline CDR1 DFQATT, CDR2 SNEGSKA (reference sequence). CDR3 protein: CSASFPFRDTEAFF. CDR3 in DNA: TGCAGTGCTAGTTTCCCTTTCAGAGACACTGAAGCTTTCTTT.

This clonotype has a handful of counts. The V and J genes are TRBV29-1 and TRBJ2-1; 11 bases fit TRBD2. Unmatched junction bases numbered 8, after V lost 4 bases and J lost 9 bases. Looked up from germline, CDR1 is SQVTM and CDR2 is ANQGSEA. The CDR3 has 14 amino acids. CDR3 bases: TGCAGCGTTGCCGGGACTAGCGGTCCAGGTGAGCAGTTCTTC. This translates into CSVAGTSGPGEQFF.

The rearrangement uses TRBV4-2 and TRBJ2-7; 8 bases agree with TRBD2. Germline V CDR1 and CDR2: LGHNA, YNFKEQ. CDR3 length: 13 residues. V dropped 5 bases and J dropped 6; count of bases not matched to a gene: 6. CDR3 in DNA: TGTGCCAGCAGCGAGCGGGAGTGGGGCGAGCAGTACTTC. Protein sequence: CASSEREWGEQYF.

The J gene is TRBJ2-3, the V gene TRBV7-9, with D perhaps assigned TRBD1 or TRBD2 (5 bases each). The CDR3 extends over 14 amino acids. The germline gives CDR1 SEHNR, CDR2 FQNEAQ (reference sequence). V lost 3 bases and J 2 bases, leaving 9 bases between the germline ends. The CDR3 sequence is CASSFEGNTDTQYF. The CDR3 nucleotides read TGTGCCAGCAGCTTTGAGGGGAACACAGATACGCAGTATTTT.

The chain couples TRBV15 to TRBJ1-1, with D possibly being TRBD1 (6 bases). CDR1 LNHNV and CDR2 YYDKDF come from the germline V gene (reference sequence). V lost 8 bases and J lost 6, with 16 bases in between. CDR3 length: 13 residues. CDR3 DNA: TGTGCCACCGGACTTTCAGGGGCCCCTGAAGCTTTCTTT. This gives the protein CATGLSGAPEAFF.

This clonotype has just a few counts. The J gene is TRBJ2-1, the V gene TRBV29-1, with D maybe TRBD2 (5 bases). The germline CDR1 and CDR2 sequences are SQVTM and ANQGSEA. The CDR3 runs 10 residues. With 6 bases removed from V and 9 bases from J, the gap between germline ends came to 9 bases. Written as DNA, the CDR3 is TGCAGCGTGATTAGCGTTGAGCAGTTCTTC. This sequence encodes CSVISVEQFF.

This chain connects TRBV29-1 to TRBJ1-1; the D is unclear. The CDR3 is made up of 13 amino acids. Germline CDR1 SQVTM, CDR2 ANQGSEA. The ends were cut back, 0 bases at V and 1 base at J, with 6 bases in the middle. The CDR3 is CSVEDPANTEAFF. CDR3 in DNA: TGCAGCGTTGAAGATCCTGCGAACACTGAAGCTTTCTTT.

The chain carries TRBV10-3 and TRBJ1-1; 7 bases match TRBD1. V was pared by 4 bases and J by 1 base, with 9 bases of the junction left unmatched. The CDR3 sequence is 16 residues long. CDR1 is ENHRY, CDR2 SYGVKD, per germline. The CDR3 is CAISVAGQGENTEAFF. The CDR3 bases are TGTGCCATCAGTGTGGCTGGCCAGGGGGAGAACACTGAAGCTTTCTTT.

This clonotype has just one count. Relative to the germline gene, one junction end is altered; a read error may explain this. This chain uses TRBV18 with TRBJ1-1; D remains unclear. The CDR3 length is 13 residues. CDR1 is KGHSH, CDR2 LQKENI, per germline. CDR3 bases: TGTGCCAACTCACGTCAGGAGAACACTGAAGCTTTCTTT. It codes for CANSRQENTEAFF.

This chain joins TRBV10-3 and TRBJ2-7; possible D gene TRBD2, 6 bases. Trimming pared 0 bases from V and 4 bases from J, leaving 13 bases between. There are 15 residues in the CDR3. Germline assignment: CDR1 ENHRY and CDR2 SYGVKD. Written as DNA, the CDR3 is TGTGCCATCAGTGAGTCGCTGGGACGGGGGTACGAGCAGTACTTC. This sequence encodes CAISESLGRGYEQYF.

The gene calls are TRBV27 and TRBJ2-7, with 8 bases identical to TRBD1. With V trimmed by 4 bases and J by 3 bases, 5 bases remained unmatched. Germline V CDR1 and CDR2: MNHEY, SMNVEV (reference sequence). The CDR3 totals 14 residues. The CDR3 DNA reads TGTGCCAGCAGTTGGGGACAGGACCGCTACGAGCAGTACTTC. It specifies CASSWGQDRYEQYF.

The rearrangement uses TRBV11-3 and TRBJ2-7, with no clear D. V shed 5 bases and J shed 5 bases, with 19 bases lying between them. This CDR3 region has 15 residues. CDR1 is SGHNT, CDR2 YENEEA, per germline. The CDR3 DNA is TGTGCCAGCAGCGCCGAGCCGCTACGGTCCCACGAGCAGTACGTC. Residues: CASSAEPLRSHEQYV.

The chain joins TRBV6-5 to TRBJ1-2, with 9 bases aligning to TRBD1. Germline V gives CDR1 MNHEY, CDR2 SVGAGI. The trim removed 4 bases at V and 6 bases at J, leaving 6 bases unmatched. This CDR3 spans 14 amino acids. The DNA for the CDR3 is TGTGCCAGCAGTTTCCGGGACAGGGTTGATGGCTACACCTTC. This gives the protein CASSFRDRVDGYTF.

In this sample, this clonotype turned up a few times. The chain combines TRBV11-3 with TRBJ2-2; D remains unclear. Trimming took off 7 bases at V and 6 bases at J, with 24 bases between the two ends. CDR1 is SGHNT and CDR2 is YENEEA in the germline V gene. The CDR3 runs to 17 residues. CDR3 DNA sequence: TGTGCCAGCAAGACCGCTGTGGCCGGCGCTGGGGCCGGGGAGCTGTTTTTT. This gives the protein CASKTAVAGAGAGELFF. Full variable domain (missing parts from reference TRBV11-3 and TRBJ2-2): EAGVVQSPRYKIIEKKQPVAFWCNPISGHNTLYWYLQNLGQGPELLIRYENEEAVDDSQLPKDRFSAERLKGVDSTLKIQPAELGDSAVYLCASKTAVAGAGAGELFFGEGSRLTVL.

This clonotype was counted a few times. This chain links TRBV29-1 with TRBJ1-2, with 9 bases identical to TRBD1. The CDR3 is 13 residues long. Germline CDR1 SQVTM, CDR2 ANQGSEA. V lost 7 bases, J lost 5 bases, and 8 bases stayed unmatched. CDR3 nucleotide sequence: TGCAGCGCCGGGACAGGGAACCAATATGGCTACACCTTC. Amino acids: CSAGTGNQYGYTF.